These 2 T cell receptor beta chains were sequenced from one sample in a study of blood T cells in healthy people across ages. A second PCR, run for about 7 to 11 cycles, used a sample-barcoded 5' primer plus a J-beta primer mix. Each CDR3 protein is one row after TCRdb ran MiXCR on the 5' RACE reads. The sample consists of 980,000 or so distinct CDR3 sequences, about 48% of them appearing once. Material for sequencing was blood. The receptors were gathered from a man aged 25 to 40 in good health.

V is TRBV28 and J is TRBJ1-2, with 9 bases matching TRBD1. Germline V gives CDR1 MDHEN, CDR2 SYDVKM. Losses at the gene ends were 6 bases for V and 4 bases for J; bases not matched to a gene: 6. This CDR3 is 14 amino acids long. The CDR3 DNA reads as TGTGCCAGCAGGTCACCGGGACAGGGCTATGGCTACACCTTC. Translation: CASRSPGQGYGYTF.

This clonotype turned up a few times. The J gene is TRBJ2-7, the V gene TRBV28; the D call may be TRBD1 or TRBD2 (5 bases each). CDR1 and CDR2 (germline): MDHEN, SYDVKM. V was cut by 6 bases and J by 3 bases, with 15 bases left in between. CDR3 size: 14 residues. As DNA, the CDR3 is TGTGCCAGCAGGGGGGTGCGCGCCTTCTACGAGCAGTACTTC. It translates to CASRGVRAFYEQYF.